This TCR beta chain is drawn from a study of T-cell reconstitution after alpha-beta-depleted transplantation in children. A note on this clonotype: A junction end diverges from the germline sequence, so it may reflect a read error.

Unique molecular identifiers featured in how the TCRbeta library was prepared. TCRdb redid the calling of the PCR reads with MiXCR, one entry per CDR3 protein. The sample holds about 78,000 distinct CDR3 sequences, around 14% seen once. Germline CDR1 and CDR2: SEHNR and FQNEAQ (reference sequence). The CDR3 contains 15 residues. Material: PBMCs, mostly from graft donor cells, obtained 180 days after TCRalphabeta/CD19-depleted stem cell transplant. The V call is TRBV7-9, the J call TRBJ1-2; D may be TRBD1 (5 bases). The receptor comes from a male patient between 2 and 15 years old who had a stem cell transplant for acute lymphoblastic leukemia, so the T cells may come from the graft donor. CDR3 DNA: TGTGCCAGCAGCTCATTCCTAGGGACCGGCGGTGGCGACACCTTC. Translating it yields CASSSFLGTGGGDTF. Together with reference TRBV7-9 and TRBJ1-2, the CDR3 gives the full variable domain: DTGVSQNPRHKITKRGQNVTFRCDPISEHNRLYWYRQTLGQGPEFLTYFQNEAQLEKSRLLSDRFSAERPKGSFSTLEIQRTEQGDSAMYLCASSSFLGTGGGDTFGSGTRLTVV.